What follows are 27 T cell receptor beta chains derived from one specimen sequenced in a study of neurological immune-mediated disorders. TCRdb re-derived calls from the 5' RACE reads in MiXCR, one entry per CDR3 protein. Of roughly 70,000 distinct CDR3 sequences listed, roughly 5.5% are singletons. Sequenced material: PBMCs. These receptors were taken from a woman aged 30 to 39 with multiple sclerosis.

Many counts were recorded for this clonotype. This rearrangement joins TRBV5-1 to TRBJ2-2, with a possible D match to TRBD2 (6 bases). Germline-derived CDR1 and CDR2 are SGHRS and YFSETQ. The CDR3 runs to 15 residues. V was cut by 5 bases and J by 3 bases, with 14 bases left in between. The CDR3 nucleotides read TGCGCCAGCAGAGAGGGAGGACTGGACACCGGGGAGCTGTTTTTT. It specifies CASREGGLDTGELFF.

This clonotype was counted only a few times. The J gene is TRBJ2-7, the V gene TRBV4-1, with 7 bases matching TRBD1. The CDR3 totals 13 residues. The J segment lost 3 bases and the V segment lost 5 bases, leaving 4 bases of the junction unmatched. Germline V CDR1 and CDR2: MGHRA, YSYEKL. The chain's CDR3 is CASSKRDSYEQYF. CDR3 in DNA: TGCGCCAGCAGCAAACGGGACAGCTACGAGCAGTACTTC.

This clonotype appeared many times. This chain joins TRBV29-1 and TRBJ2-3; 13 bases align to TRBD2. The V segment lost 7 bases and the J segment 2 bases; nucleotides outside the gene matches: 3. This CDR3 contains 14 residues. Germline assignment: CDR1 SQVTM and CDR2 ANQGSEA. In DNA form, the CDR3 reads TGCAGCGCGACTAGCGGGGGGTCCACAGATACGCAGTATTTT. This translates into CSATSGGSTDTQYF.

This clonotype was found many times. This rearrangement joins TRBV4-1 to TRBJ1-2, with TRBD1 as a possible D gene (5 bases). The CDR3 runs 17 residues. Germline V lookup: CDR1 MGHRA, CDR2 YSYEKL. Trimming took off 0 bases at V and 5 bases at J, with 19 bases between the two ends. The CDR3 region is CASSQEWAGPVSYGYTF. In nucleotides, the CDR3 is TGCGCCAGCAGCCAAGAATGGGCAGGGCCGGTTTCTTATGGCTACACCTTC.

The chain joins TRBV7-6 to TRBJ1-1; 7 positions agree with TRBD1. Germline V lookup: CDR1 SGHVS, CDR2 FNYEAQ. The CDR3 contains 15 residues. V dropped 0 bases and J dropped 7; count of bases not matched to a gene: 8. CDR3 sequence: CASSLAVTGKSEAFF. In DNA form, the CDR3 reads TGTGCCAGCAGCTTAGCGGTGACAGGGAAGAGTGAAGCTTTCTTT.

CDR3 region: CASSWTGESTGELFF. The CDR3 DNA is TGCGCCAGCAGCTGGACAGGGGAGAGCACCGGGGAGCTGTTTTTT. The gene calls are TRBV5-1 and TRBJ2-2; 9 bases are shared with TRBD1. CDR1 and CDR2 from the germline V gene are SGHRS and YFSETQ. V was pared by 3 bases and J by 4 bases, with 4 bases of the junction left unmatched. This CDR3 has 15 residues.

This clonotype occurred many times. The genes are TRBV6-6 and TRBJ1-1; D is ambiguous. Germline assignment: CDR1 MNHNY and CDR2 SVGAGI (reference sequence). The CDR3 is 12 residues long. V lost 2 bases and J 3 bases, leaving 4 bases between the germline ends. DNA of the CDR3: TGTGCCAGCAGTTACCAGGACACTGAAGCTTTCTTT. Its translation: CASSYQDTEAFF.

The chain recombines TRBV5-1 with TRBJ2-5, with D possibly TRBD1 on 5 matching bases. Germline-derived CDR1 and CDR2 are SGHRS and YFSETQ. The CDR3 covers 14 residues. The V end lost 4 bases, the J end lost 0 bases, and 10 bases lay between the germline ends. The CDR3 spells CASSGQGYQETQYF. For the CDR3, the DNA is TGCGCCAGCAGCGGGCAGGGATACCAAGAGACCCAGTACTTC.

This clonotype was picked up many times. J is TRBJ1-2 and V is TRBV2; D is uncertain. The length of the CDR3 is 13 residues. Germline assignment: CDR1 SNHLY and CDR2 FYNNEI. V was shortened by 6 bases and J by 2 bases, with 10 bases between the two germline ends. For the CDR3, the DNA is TGTGCCAGCAGCTCCCCAGAGAACTATGGCTACACCTTC. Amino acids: CASSSPENYGYTF.

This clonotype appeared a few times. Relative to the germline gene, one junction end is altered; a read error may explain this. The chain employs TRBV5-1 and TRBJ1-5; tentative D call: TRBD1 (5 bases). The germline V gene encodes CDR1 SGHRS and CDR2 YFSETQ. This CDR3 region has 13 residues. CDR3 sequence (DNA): TGCGCCAGCAGCTGGGCGACAGATCAGCCCCAGAATTTT. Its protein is CASSWATDQPQNF.

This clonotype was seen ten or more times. Here the CDR3 reads CASSEEGSYNEQFF. DNA for the CDR3: TGCGCCAGCAGTGAGGAGGGCTCCTACAATGAGCAGTTCTTC. The rearrangement uses TRBV10-2 and TRBJ2-1, with D possibly being TRBD2 (5 bases). There are 14 residues in the CDR3. Trimming pared 2 bases from V and 0 bases from J, leaving 5 bases between. Germline assignment: CDR1 WSHSY and CDR2 SAAADI.

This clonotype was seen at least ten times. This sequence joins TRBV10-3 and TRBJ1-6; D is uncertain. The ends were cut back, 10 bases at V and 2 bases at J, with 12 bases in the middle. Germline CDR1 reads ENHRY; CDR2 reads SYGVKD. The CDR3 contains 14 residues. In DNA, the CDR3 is TGTGCCAGCGCTCCCGGGACCTATAATTCACCCCTCCACTTT. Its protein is CASAPGTYNSPLHF.

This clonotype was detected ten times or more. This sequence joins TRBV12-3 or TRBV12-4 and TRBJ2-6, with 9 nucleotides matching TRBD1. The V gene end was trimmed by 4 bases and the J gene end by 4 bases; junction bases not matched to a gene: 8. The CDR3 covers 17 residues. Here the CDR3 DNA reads TGTGCCAGCAGTTCCGGGACAGGGCCCTCAGGGGCCAACGTCCTGACTTTC. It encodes CASSSGTGPSGANVLTF.

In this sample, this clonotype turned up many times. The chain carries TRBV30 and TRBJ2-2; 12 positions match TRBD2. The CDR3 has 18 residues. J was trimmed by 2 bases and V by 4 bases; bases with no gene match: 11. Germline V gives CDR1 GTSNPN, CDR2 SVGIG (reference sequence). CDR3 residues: CAWMNGLAGSRNTGELFF. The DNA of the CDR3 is TGTGCCTGGATGAATGGACTAGCGGGGAGTCGAAACACCGGGGAGCTGTTTTTT.

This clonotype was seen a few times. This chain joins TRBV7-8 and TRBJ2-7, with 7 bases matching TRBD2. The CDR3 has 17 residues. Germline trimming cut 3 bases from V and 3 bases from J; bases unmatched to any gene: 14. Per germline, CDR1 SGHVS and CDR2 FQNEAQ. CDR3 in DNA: TGTGCCAGCAGCTTGAGCGTCTTAGCGGGCGGGGGCTACGAGCAGTACTTC. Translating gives CASSLSVLAGGGYEQYF.

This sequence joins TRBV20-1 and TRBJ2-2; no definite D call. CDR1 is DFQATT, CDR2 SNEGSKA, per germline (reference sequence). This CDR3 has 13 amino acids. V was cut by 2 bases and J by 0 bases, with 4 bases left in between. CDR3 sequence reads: CSARYANTGELFF. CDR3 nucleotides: TGCAGTGCTAGATATGCGAACACCGGGGAGCTGTTTTTT.

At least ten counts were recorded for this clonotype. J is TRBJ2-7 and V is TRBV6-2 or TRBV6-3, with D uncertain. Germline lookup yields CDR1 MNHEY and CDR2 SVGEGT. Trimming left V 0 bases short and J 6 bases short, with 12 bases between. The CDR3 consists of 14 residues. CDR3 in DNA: TGTGCCAGCAGTTACTCGACCTTTGGGGTCGAGCAGTACTTC. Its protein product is CASSYSTFGVEQYF.

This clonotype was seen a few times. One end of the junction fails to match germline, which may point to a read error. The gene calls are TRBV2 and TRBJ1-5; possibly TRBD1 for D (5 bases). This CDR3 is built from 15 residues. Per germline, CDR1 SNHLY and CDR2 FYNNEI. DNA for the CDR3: TGTGCCAGCGTCTCGGGGGATTTAAGCAATCAGCCCCAGAATTTT. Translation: CASVSGDLSNQPQNF.

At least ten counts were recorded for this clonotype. This CDR3 is CATSGGGGEQFF. CDR3 nucleotide sequence: TGTGCCACCTCAGGGGGAGGGGGGGAGCAGTTCTTC. The rearrangement joins TRBV3-1 to TRBJ2-1; D may be TRBD1 or TRBD2 (7 bases each). V was trimmed by 10 bases and J by 10 bases, leaving 17 bases between them. The CDR3 is 12 amino acids. Germline-derived CDR1 and CDR2 are LGHDT and YNNKEL (reference sequence).

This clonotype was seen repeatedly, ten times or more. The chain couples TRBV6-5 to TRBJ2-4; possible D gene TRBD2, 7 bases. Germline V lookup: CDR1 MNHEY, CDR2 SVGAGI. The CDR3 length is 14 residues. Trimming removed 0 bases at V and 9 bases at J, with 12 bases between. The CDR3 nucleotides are TGTGCCAGCAGTTACTCGGCAGGGGAGGGCATTCAGTACTTC. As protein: CASSYSAGEGIQYF.

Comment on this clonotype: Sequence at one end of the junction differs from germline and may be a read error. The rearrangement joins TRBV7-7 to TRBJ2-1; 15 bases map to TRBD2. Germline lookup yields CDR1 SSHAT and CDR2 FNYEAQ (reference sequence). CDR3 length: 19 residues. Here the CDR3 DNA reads TGTGCTAGCAGCTTAGTTGGGACTAGCGGGGGGAAACCCTACAATGAGCAGTTCTTC. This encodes CASSLVGTSGGKPYNEQFF.

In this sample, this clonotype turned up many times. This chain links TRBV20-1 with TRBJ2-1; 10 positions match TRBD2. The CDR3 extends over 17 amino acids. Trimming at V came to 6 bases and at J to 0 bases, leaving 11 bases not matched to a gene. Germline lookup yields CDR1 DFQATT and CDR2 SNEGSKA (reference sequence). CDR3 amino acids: CSASQGLAESSYNEQFF. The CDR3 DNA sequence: TGCAGTGCCTCCCAAGGACTAGCGGAGAGCTCCTACAATGAGCAGTTCTTC.

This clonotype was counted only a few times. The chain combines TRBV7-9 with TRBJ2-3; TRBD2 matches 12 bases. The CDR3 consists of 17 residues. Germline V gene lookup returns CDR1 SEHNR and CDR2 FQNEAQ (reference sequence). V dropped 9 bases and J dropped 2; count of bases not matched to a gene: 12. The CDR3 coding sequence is TGTGCCAGTAGACCTGGACTAGCGGGGAAAAACACAGATACGCAGTATTTT. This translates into CASRPGLAGKNTDTQYF.

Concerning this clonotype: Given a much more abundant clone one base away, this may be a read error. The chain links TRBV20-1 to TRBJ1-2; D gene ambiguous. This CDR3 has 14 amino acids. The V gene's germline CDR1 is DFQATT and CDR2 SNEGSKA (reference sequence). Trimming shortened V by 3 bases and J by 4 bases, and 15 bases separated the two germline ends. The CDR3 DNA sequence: TGCAGTGCTAGTTCAGCCAAATCAGTCTATGGCTACACCTTC. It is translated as CSASSAKSVYGYTF.

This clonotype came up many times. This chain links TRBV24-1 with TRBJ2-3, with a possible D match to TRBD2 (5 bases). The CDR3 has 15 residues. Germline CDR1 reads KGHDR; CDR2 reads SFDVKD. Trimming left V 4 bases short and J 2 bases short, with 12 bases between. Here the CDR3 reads CATSDPGSPTDTQYF. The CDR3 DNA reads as TGTGCCACCAGTGACCCGGGATCCCCCACAGATACGCAGTATTTT.

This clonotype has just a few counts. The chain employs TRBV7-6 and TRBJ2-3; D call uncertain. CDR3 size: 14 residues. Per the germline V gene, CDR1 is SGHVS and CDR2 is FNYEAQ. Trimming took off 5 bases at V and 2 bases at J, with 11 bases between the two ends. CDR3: CASSQSRATDTQYF. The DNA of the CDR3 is TGTGCCAGCAGCCAAAGCCGGGCCACAGATACGCAGTATTTT.

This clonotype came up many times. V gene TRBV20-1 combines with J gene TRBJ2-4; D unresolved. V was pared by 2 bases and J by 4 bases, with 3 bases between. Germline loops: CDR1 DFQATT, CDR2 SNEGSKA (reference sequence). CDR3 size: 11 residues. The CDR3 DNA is TGCAGTGCTAGATATAAAAACATTCAGTACTTC. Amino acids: CSARYKNIQYF.